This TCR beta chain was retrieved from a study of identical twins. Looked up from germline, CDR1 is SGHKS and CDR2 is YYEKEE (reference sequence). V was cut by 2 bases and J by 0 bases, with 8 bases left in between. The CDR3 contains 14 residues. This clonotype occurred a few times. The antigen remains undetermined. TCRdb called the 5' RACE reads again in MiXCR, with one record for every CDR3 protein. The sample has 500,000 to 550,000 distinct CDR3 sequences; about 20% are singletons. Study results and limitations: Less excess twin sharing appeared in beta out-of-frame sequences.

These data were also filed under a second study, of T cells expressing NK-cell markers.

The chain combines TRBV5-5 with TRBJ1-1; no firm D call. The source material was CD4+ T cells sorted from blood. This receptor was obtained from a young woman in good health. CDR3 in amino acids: CASSFTSLNTEAFF. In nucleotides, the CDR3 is TGTGCCAGCAGCTTCACCAGTCTGAACACTGAAGCTTTCTTT.